One TCR beta chain is described in this entry. It may be a read error: a sequence one base away is much more abundant. These data come from a study of T cells in Graves' hyperthyroidism and ophthalmopathy. Amplification of TCR beta CDR3 regions used RNA as the template. The TCR CDR3 was amplified in a first-round RT-PCR using the HTBI primer set. Each CDR3 protein is one row after TCRdb ran MiXCR on the multiplex PCR reads. The repertoire has roughly 290,000 distinct CDR3 sequences, around 15% of them found once; the top ten carry approximately 7.9%. Together with thyroid ultrasound, orbital computed tomography, serum thyroxine and TRAb, clinical symptoms were used for diagnoses. The authors obtained PBMCs from 7.5 to 10 ml of fresh peripheral blood. V dropped 5 bases and J dropped 0 bases, with 10 bases sitting between them. Germline loops: CDR1 GTSNPN, CDR2 SVGIG (reference sequence). CDR3 length: 13 residues.

Sequencing was performed on blood. This clonotype was sampled from a woman aged 40 to 50 with Graves' hyperthyroidism. The rearrangement links TRBV30 to TRBJ1-2; possibly TRBD1 for D (5 bases). The CDR3 sequence is CAWGWGSNYGYTF. The CDR3 nucleotides are TGTGCCTGGGGCTGGGGGTCTAACTATGGCTACACCTTC.